This TCR beta chain comes out of a study of T-cell reconstitution after alpha-beta-depleted transplantation in children. CDR3 length: 16 amino acids. Trimming cost V 0 bases and J 9 bases, with 18 bases left between them. The germline V gene has CDR1 KGHSH and CDR2 LQKENI. Unique molecular identifiers were incorporated into the prepared TCRbeta library. TCRdb called the PCR reads again in MiXCR, with one record for every CDR3 protein. There are roughly 500,000 distinct CDR3 sequences in the sample; about 33% occur only once, and less than 2.5% lies in the top ten. This clonotype was detected only a few times.

The chain carries TRBV18 and TRBJ2-1; a weak D match, TRBD1 (6 bases). The sequence was collected from a human donor who donated a stem cell graft to a child with aplastic anemia. The source material was PBMCs from the stem cell graft donor, sampled from the stem cell graft. The CDR3 region has the DNA TGTGCCAGCTCACCACCGGGGCAACAGGGATACGGTGAGCAGTTCTTC. Protein sequence: CASSPPGQQGYGEQFF.